The present T cell receptor (beta chain) was sequenced within a study of blood T cell repertoires in COVID-19. Here immunoSEQ multiplex PCR was the method, and the copy in TCRdb shows in-frame clones only, minus some. The top ten hold 8% to 9.5% of the sample, which has about 310,000 clones, over 80% seen once. The sample was PBMCs or T cells enriched from blood (not recorded which). The clonotype originates from a woman aged 18-29 years who had recovered from COVID-19.

This CDR3 reads CASSQDLRLASNEQFF. Here the CDR3 DNA reads TGCGCCAGCAGCCAAGACCTCAGACTAGCGAGTAATGAGCAGTTCTTC. The chain has TRBV4-1 and TRBJ2-1; 8 bases agree with TRBD2. This CDR3 spans 16 amino acids. Germline-derived CDR1 and CDR2 are MGHRA and YSYEKL. With V trimmed by 0 bases and J by 7 bases, 8 bases remained unmatched.